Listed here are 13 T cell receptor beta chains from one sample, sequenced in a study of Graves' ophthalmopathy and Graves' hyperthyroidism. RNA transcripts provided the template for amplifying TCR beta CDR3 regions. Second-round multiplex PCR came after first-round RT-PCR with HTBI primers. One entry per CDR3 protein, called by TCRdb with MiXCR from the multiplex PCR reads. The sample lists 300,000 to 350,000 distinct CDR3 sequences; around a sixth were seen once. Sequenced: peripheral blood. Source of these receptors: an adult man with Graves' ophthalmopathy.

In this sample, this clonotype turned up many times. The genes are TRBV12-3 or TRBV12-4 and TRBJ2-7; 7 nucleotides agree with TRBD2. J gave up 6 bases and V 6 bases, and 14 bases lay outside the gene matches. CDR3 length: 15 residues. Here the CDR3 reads CASSHRDYLHPEQYF. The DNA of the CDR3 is TGTGCCAGCAGCCACCGGGACTACTTACACCCCGAGCAGTACTTC.

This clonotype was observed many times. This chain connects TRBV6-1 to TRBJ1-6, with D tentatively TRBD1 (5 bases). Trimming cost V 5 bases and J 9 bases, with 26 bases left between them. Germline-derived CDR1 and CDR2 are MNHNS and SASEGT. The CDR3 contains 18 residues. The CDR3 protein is CASSPSLLGTLAFSPLHF. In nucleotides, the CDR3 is TGTGCCAGCAGTCCCTCTTTACTCGGGACTCTCGCGTTTTCACCCCTCCACTTT.

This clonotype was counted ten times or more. The CDR3 reads CASSGKMNTEAFF. In DNA, the CDR3 is TGTGCCAGCAGCGGGAAGATGAACACTGAAGCTTTCTTT. The V gene is TRBV9, the J gene TRBJ1-1; D gene unclear. V lost 3 bases, J lost 0 bases, and 6 bases lay in between. The CDR3 loop spans 13 amino acids. Per germline, CDR1 SGDLS and CDR2 YYNGEE.

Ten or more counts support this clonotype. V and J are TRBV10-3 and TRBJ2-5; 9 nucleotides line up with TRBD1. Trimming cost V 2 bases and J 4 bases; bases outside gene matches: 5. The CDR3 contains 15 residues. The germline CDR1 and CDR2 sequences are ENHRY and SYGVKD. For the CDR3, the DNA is TGTGCCATCAGTGAGCCGACAGGGGGAGCAGAGACCCAGTACTTC. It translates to CAISEPTGGAETQYF.

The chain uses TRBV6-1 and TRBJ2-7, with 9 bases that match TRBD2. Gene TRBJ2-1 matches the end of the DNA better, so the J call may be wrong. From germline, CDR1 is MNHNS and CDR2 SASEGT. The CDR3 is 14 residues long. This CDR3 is CASRNVREGYEQFF. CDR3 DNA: TGTGCCAGCAGAAACGTGCGGGAGGGATACGAGCAGTTCTTC.

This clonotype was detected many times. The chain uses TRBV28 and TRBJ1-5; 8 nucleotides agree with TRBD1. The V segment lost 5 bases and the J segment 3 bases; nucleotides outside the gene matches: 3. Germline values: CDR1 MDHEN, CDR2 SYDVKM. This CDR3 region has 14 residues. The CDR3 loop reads CASSVTGVNQPQHF. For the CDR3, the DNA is TGTGCCAGCAGTGTGACAGGGGTCAATCAGCCCCAGCATTTT.

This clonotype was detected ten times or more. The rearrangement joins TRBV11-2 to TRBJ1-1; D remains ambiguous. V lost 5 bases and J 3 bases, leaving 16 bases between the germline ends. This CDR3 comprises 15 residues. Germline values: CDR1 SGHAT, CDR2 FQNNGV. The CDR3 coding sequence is TGTGCCAGCAGCCTCAATCCGGGTTTAGACACTGAAGCTTTCTTT. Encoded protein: CASSLNPGLDTEAFF. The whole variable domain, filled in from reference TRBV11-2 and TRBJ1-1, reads EAGVAQSPRYKIIEKRQSVAFWCNPISGHATLYWYQQILGQGPKLLIQFQNNGVVDDSQLPKDRFSAERLKGVDSTLKIQPAKLEDSAVYLCASSLNPGLDTEAFFGQGTRLTVV.

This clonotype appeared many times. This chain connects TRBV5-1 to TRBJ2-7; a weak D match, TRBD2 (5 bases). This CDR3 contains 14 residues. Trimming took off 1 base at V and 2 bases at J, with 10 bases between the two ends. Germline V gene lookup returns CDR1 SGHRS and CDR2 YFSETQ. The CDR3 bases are TGCGCCAGCAGCTTGCTATCCGGGACCTACGAGCAGTACTTC. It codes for CASSLLSGTYEQYF.

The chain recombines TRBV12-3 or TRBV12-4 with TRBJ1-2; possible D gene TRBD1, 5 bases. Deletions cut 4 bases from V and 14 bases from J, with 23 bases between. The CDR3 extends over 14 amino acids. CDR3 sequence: CASSSRGERMSWTF. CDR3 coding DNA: TGTGCCAGCAGTTCCCGGGGGGAGCGTATGTCGTGGACCTTC.

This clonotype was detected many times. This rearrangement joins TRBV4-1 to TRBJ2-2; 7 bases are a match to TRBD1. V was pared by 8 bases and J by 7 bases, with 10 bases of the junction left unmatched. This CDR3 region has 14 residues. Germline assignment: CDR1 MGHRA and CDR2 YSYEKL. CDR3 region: CASENDREGGELFF. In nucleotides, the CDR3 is TGCGCCAGCGAGAACGACAGGGAAGGCGGGGAGCTGTTTTTT.

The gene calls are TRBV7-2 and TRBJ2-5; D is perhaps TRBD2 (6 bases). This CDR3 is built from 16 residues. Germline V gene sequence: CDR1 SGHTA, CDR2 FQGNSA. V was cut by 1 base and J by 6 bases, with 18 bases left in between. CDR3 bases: TGTGCCAGCAGCTTAGGCCAGGGAGGCGGTACGAAGACCCAGTACTTC. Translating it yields CASSLGQGGGTKTQYF.

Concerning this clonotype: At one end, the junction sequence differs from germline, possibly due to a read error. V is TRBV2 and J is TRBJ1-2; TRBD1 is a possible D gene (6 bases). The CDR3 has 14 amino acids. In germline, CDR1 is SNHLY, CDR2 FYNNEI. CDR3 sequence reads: CASSLGGASSGYIF. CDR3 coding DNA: TGTGCCAGCAGTCTGGGGGGGGCATCTTCCGGCTACATCTTC.

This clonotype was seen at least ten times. The CDR3 bases are TGTGCCAGTAGTGTTTCAGGGGGCGATCAGCCCCAGCATTTT. This sequence encodes CASSVSGGDQPQHF. V is TRBV19 and J is TRBJ1-5, with 8 bases aligning to TRBD1. The V and J ends lost 5 bases and 5 bases, in that order; junction bases with no gene match: 5. This CDR3 contains 14 residues. Germline CDR1 is LNHDA and CDR2 is SQIVND (reference sequence).